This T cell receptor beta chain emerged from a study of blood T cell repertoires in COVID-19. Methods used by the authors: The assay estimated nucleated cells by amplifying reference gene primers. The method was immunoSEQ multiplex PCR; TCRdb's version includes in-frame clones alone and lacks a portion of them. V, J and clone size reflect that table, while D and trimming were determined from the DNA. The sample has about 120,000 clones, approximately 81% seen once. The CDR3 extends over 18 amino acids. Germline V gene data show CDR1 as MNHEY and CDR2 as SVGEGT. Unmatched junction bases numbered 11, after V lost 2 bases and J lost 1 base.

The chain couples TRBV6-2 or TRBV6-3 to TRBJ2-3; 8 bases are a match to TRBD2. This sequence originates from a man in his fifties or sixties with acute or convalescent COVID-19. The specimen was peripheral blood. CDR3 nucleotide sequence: TGTGCCAGCAGTTACCGCCCGGGAGGGTTGGGTGGCACAGATACGCAGTATTTT. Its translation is CASSYRPGGLGGTDTQYF.